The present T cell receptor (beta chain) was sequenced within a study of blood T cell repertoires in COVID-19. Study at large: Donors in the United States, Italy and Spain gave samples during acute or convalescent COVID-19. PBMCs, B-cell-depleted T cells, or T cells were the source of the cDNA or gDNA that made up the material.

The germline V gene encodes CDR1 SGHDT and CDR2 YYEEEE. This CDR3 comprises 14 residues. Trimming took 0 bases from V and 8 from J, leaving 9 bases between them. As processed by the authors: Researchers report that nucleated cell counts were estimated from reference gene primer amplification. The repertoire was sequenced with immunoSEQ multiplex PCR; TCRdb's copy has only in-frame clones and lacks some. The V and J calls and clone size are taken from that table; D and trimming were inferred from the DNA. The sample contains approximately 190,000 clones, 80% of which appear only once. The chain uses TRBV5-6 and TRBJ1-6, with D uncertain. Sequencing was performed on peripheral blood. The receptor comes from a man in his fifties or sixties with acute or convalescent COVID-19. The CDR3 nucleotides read TGTGCCAGCAGCTTGGCTAGGCTGGATTCACCCCTCCACTTT. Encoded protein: CASSLARLDSPLHF.